This entry concerns a single TCR beta chain. Its specificity is unknown. The study ran its PCR with 60 Vbeta and 13 Jbeta primers. Clones were read by immunoSEQ multiplex PCR, and TCRdb kept only the in-frame ones, dropping some. Its clone listing holds more than 140,000 clones. This sample is drawn from a study of cytomegalovirus exposure and HLA in healthy donors. Findings of the study overall: Reports showed the classifier diagnosing cytomegalovirus status with high specificity and sensitivity. TCR beta chain V- and J-gene trimming was linked, in a later analysis, to a missense variant in DCLRE1C. Most TCR beta V segments were productive about 87% or about 30% of the time in an earlier analysis.

Looked up from germline, CDR1 is SGDLS and CDR2 is YYNGEE. This CDR3 is 16 amino acids long. Trimming removed 0 bases from V and 0 bases from J, with 10 bases in between. The material sequenced was PBMCs. The gene calls are TRBV9 and TRBJ1-3; no clear D. The receptor comes from a woman aged 18-29 years in good health and CMV-seronegative. CDR3 region: CASSVGIQLSGNTIYF. The CDR3 DNA follows: TGTGCCAGCAGCGTAGGAATACAGCTCTCTGGAAACACCATATATTTT.